This is a list of T cell receptor beta chains from one sample in a study of blood T cell repertoires in COVID-19. The assay was immunoSEQ multiplex PCR, and TCRdb's table has in-frame clones only and misses some. This table has about 100,000 clones, roughly 80% appearing once. Sequencing input: peripheral blood. These receptors were obtained from an elderly woman with active or convalescent COVID-19. The CDR3 runs from the conserved cysteine through the conserved F or W. D genes are given only for firm matches. Only some rows state a clone size, as once, few, many or a class for expanded clones.

>TRBV29-1|-|TRBD2|TRBJ2-5
CSVLGAGAGETQYF
TGCAGCGTTCTCGGAGCGGGGGCGGGGGAGACCCAGTACTTC
>TRBV3-1/TRBV3-2|-|-|TRBJ1-4
CASSPTESLFPGKLFF
TGTGCCAGCAGCCCTACTGAGTCTCTATTCCCTGGAAAACTGTTTTTT
>TRBV5-1|-|-|TRBJ1-1
CASSFLAGSVAEAFF
TGCGCCAGCAGCTTTCTTGCAGGTTCCGTCGCTGAAGCTTTCTTT
>TRBV30|-|-|TRBJ1-1
CAWTWGTGAEAFF
TGTGCCTGGACATGGGGCACGGGTGCTGAAGCTTTCTTT
>TRBV9|-|TRBD1|TRBJ1-3
CASSVGAQGASLGGNTIYF
TGTGCCAGCAGCGTAGGGGCACAGGGGGCGAGTCTCGGAGGAAACACCATATATTTT
>TRBV9|-|-|TRBJ1-4
CASSVAGTNEKLFF
TGTGCCAGCAGCGTAGCCGGGACTAATGAAAAACTGTTTTTT
>TRBV7-8|-|TRBD1|TRBJ1-5
CASSPLDRSNQPQHF
TGTGCCAGCAGCCCCTTGGACAGGTCCAATCAGCCCCAGCATTTT
>TRBV18|-|-|TRBJ1-1
CASFQGLQGWDTEAFF
TGTGCCAGCTTCCAAGGCCTTCAGGGCTGGGACACTGAAGCTTTCTTT
>TRBV5-1|-|-|TRBJ1-5
CASSPAPGGLQWGQPQHF
TGCGCCAGCAGCCCCGCACCTGGAGGGCTTCAATGGGGTCAGCCCCAGCATTTT
>TRBV5-1|-|TRBD2|TRBJ2-1
CASSPGTSRNNEQFF
TGCGCCAGCAGCCCCGGGACTAGCCGAAACAATGAGCAGTTCTTC
>TRBV30|-|-|TRBJ1-6
CAWANPNSPLHF
TGTGCCTGGGCTAACCCTAATTCACCCCTCCACTTT
>TRBV11-2|-|-|TRBJ1-6
CASSLEDGIRSPLHF
TGTGCCAGCAGCTTAGAAGACGGGATACGTTCACCCCTCCACTTT
>TRBV10-3|-|-|TRBJ1-1
CAISNRGAMNTEAFF
TGTGCCATCAGTAATCGGGGAGCGATGAACACTGAAGCTTTCTTT
>TRBV10-3|-|-|TRBJ1-2
CAITGTANYGYTF
TGTGCCATCACGGGTACGGCTAACTATGGCTACACCTTC
>TRBV9|-|TRBD2|TRBJ2-1
CASSWRELYNEQFF
TGTGCCAGCAGCTGGCGGGAGCTTTACAATGAGCAGTTCTTC
>TRBV3-1/TRBV3-2|-|-|TRBJ2-2
CASSDQWRAGNTGELFF
TGTGCCAGCAGCGACCAGTGGCGAGCGGGGAACACCGGGGAGCTGTTTTTT
>TRBV28|-|-|TRBJ1-1
CASNMGGVNTEAFF
TGTGCCAGCAACATGGGAGGAGTGAACACTGAAGCTTTCTTT
>TRBV24-1|-|TRBD1|TRBJ2-3
CATSDAGAQGSTDTQYF
TGTGCCACCAGTGATGCAGGGGCACAGGGGAGCACAGATACGCAGTATTTT
>TRBV30|-|TRBD1|TRBJ2-7
CAWRPGTGRYEQYF
TGTGCCTGGCGACCCGGGACAGGGAGGTACGAGCAGTACTTC
>TRBV19|once|-|TRBJ1-4
CASSIRRAGNEKLFF
TGTGCCAGTAGTATAAGAAGGGCGGGTAATGAAAAACTGTTTTTT
>TRBV4-3|-|-|TRBJ1-2
CASSQVLQSYGYTF
TGCGCCAGCAGCCAAGTCTTACAGTCCTATGGCTACACCTTC
>TRBV7-3|-|TRBD1|TRBJ1-1
CASSSGQGVEAFF
TGTGCCAGCAGCTCGGGACAGGGCGTTGAAGCTTTCTTT
>TRBV3-1/TRBV3-2|-|TRBD1|TRBJ1-2
CASSQDPRDRGRDYGYTF
TGTGCCAGCAGCCAAGACCCCCGGGACAGGGGGCGCGACTATGGCTACACCTTC
>TRBV28|-|TRBD1|TRBJ1-3
CASSLRGQGGSGNTIYF
TGTGCCAGCAGTTTAAGAGGACAGGGGGGCTCTGGAAACACCATATATTTT
>TRBV5-1|-|-|TRBJ1-1
CASSLAGLSTEAFF
TGCGCCAGCAGCTTGGCAGGGTTGTCCACTGAAGCTTTCTTT
>TRBV5-4|-|TRBD2|TRBJ2-2
CASSLGRGANTGELFF
TGTGCCAGCAGCTTGGGGCGGGGGGCGAACACCGGGGAGCTGTTTTTT
>TRBV5-5|-|TRBD2|TRBJ2-3
CASSRGAGGPYTQYF
TGTGCCAGCAGTCGAGGAGCGGGAGGGCCGTATACGCAGTATTTT
>TRBV18|-|TRBD2|TRBJ2-2
CASSTVGRGDGELFF
TGTGCCAGCTCCACCGTCGGGAGGGGCGACGGGGAGCTGTTTTTT
>TRBV4-2|-|TRBD1|TRBJ1-3
CASSQDGRGLGAGNTIYF
TGTGCCAGCAGCCAAGACGGCAGGGGGCTTGGAGCTGGAAACACCATATATTTT
>TRBV11-3|-|-|TRBJ2-1
CASSLSGPMYNEQFF
TGTGCCAGCAGCTTAAGCGGGCCGATGTACAATGAGCAGTTCTTC
>TRBV27|few|TRBD1|TRBJ1-3
CASSRTGVGNTIYF
TGTGCCAGCAGTCGGACAGGGGTCGGAAACACCATATATTTT
>TRBV5-8|-|-|TRBJ2-1
CASSSKGGLSYNEQFF
TGTGCCAGCAGCTCGAAAGGGGGATTATCCTACAATGAGCAGTTCTTC
>TRBV7-2|few|TRBD2|TRBJ2-1
CASRNMLAAYNEQFF
TGTGCCAGCAGGAACATGCTAGCGGCCTACAATGAGCAGTTCTTC
>TRBV5-8|-|TRBD2|TRBJ2-2
CASSKLAGVGTGELFF
TGTGCCAGCAGCAAACTAGCGGGAGTCGGGACCGGGGAGCTGTTTTTT
>TRBV7-9|-|TRBD2|TRBJ2-1
CASSLAGLAGEQFF
TGTGCCAGCAGCTTAGCGGGGCTAGCGGGGGAGCAGTTCTTC
>TRBV18|-|TRBD1|TRBJ2-7
CASSLQGDSYEQYF
TGTGCCAGCTCACTCCAGGGGGACTCCTACGAGCAGTACTTC
>TRBV6-6|-|TRBD1|TRBJ1-5
CASSYSGQGAWPQHF
TGTGCCAGCAGTTACTCGGGCCAGGGGGCCTGGCCCCAGCATTTT
>TRBV5-1|-|TRBD1|TRBJ1-2
CASSSAQSGTAYGYTF
TGCGCCAGCAGCTCCGCGCAGTCCGGGACAGCCTATGGCTACACCTTC
>TRBV10-3|-|-|TRBJ2-7
CAISEKGEDEQYF
TGTGCCATCAGTGAGAAAGGGGAGGACGAGCAGTACTTC
>TRBV23-1|-|TRBD1|TRBJ1-2
CASSQSNGGDRAHYGYTF
TGCGCCAGCAGTCAATCCAACGGGGGGGACAGGGCCCACTATGGCTACACCTTC
>TRBV5-6|-|-|TRBJ1-2
CASSPRGGDYYGYTF
TGTGCCAGCAGCCCTCGGGGTGGAGATTACTATGGCTACACCTTC
>TRBV11-2|-|-|TRBJ2-2
CASSQAGLEKRTGELFF
TGTGCCAGCAGCCAAGCCGGGTTGGAGAAGAGGACCGGGGAGCTGTTTTTT
>TRBV18|-|TRBD1|TRBJ1-1
CASSRERDSQAFF
TGTGCCAGCTCCCGGGAAAGGGACAGCCAAGCTTTCTTT
>TRBV14|-|TRBD2|TRBJ2-3
CASSQLAGGTDTQYF
TGTGCCAGCAGCCAGTTAGCGGGGGGCACAGATACGCAGTATTTT
>TRBV6-2/TRBV6-3|once|-|TRBJ2-1
CASSYSMLDLRDEQFF
TGTGCCAGCAGTTACTCGATGCTAGATCTGAGAGATGAGCAGTTCTTC
>TRBV4-1|-|-|TRBJ1-3
CASSQPGVFFSGNTIYF
TGCGCCAGCAGCCAACCGGGAGTATTCTTCTCTGGAAACACCATATATTTT
>TRBV20-1|-|TRBD1|TRBJ1-1
CSASSPGQGSTEAFF
TGCAGTGCTAGTAGTCCGGGACAGGGAAGCACTGAAGCTTTCTTT
>TRBV4-1|-|TRBD1|TRBJ1-2
CASSPGTGDYGYTF
TGCGCCAGCAGTCCCGGGACAGGGGACTATGGCTACACCTTC
>TRBV5-1|once|TRBD1|TRBJ1-6
CASSRLTGGESPLHF
TGCGCCAGCAGCCGGCTTACAGGGGGCGAATCACCCCTCCACTTT
>TRBV27|-|TRBD2|TRBJ2-1
CASSSRLRLAGSWGNEQFF
TGTGCCAGCAGTTCCCGCCTAAGACTAGCGGGATCGTGGGGGAATGAGCAGTTCTTC
>TRBV2|-|TRBD1|TRBJ1-5
CASSDHRGRNQPQHF
TGTGCCAGCAGTGACCACAGGGGGCGGAATCAGCCCCAGCATTTT
>TRBV27|once|-|TRBJ1-1
CASRSGPAEAFF
TGTGCCAGCAGATCTGGGCCCGCTGAAGCTTTCTTT
>TRBV29-1|-|-|TRBJ1-3
CSGWAGAAGNTIYF
TGCAGCGGGTGGGCAGGGGCAGCGGGAAACACCATATATTTT
>TRBV28|-|-|TRBJ1-4
CASKAGSKLFF
TGTGCCAGCAAAGCAGGGTCGAAACTGTTTTTT
>TRBV28|-|-|TRBJ1-4
CASSGGGGNEKLFF
TGTGCCAGCAGTGGCGGCGGGGGGAATGAAAAACTGTTTTTT
>TRBV5-6|-|-|TRBJ1-2
CASRTGTKGGYTF
TGTGCCAGCAGGACAGGAACTAAGGGTGGCTACACCTTC
>TRBV9|-|TRBD2|TRBJ2-3
CASSSTSGRSSTDTQYF
TGTGCCAGCAGCTCGACTAGCGGGAGATCTAGCACAGATACGCAGTATTTT